This entry is about one TCR beta chain. Its specificity is unknown. J was trimmed by 7 bases and V by 1 base; bases with no gene match: 7. Per the germline V gene, CDR1 is SGHTA and CDR2 is FQGNSA. This CDR3 has 17 amino acids. The sample is drawn from a study of vaccination and CD4 T cells after COVID-19. Cultured CD4+ T cells had their DNA profiled by the Oncomine TCR Beta short-read assay. TCRdb fed the PCR reads into MiXCR, producing one record per CDR3 protein. The data hold roughly 9,000 distinct CDR3 sequences, with approximately 24% observed a single time. Specified treatment: approximately nine-day PBMC culture with coronavirus spike peptide pools or control peptides (ViraFEST assay).

This TCR was recovered from a human donor who had recovered from COVID-19. The chain has TRBV7-2 and TRBJ2-1; TRBD2 agrees at 13 bases. This specimen consisted of CD4+ T cells from blood, cultured in vitro, obtained after SARS-CoV-2 vaccination. CDR3 in DNA: TGTGCCAGCAGCTTAGTCCCACTAGCGGGAGGGGGAAATGAGCAGTTCTTC. It translates to CASSLVPLAGGGNEQFF.